The next 9 T cell receptor beta chains were all read from a single sample in a study of T cell responses to AZD1222 COVID-19 vaccine (dated by TCRdb to 2020 to 2022). Reading the label with the study, this specimen's time point is: baseline before first vaccination. In the paper's terms, the treatment or condition label means: meningococcal conjugate vaccine given as trial control. The library was generated by the immunoSEQ multiplex PCR assay. In TCRdb, the immuneACCESS table is reduced to in-frame sequences with V and J assigned. These tables do not hold every clone; where another copy was compared, an unresolved V gene accounts for under half, and the others remain unexplained. This sample holds about 110,000 clones; roughly nine tenths were observed only once. The ten largest clonotypes hold 3.1% of the sample. Sequencing used peripheral blood, obtained on day 0 of MenACWY control vaccination. These receptors all come from an adult in good health.

This chain links TRBV30 with TRBJ1-6; D unclear. From germline, CDR1 is GTSNPN and CDR2 SVGIG (reference sequence). V lost 1 base and J 0 bases, leaving 7 bases between the germline ends. The CDR3 totals 15 residues. Written as DNA, the CDR3 is TGTGCCTGGAGTGGGTCAAGCTCCTATAATTCACCCCTCCACTTT. Amino acid sequence: CAWSGSSSYNSPLHF.

The chain recombines TRBV11-1 with TRBJ1-2; 8 nucleotides match TRBD1. Germline CDR1 is SGHAT and CDR2 is FQDESV (reference sequence). Unmatched junction bases numbered 11, after V lost 7 bases and J lost 7 bases. CDR3 size: 14 residues. CDR3 residues: CASTKLPGQGGYTF. The CDR3 bases are TGTGCCAGCACCAAATTACCCGGACAGGGTGGCTACACCTTC.

V gene TRBV27 combines with J gene TRBJ1-4; TRBD1 agrees at 8 bases. Germline-derived CDR1 and CDR2 are MNHEY and SMNVEV (reference sequence). V was pared by 4 bases and J by 7 bases, with 5 bases of the junction left unmatched. The CDR3 extends over 14 amino acids. The CDR3, as DNA: TGTGCCAGCAGTTGGGACAGGCTTAGTGAAAAACTGTTTTTT. It codes for CASSWDRLSEKLFF.

This clone was seen just once. The genes are TRBV6-5 and TRBJ1-2; unclear D gene. V was trimmed by 0 bases and J by 7 bases, leaving 15 bases between them. This CDR3 contains 15 residues. Germline values: CDR1 MNHEY, CDR2 SVGAGI. CDR3 in amino acids: CASSYSIGNTRGYTF. CDR3 nucleotide sequence: TGTGCCAGCAGTTACTCCATAGGGAACACACGTGGCTACACCTTC.

J is TRBJ2-5 and V is TRBV5-1; tentative D call: TRBD2 (5 bases). Germline V CDR1 and CDR2: SGHRS, YFSETQ. This CDR3 is built from 15 residues. V lost 0 bases to trimming and J lost 2 bases, with 11 bases between them. In DNA form, the CDR3 reads TGCGCCAGCAGCTTGGCCGGGGAACCACAAGAGACCCAGTACTTC. Its protein product is CASSLAGEPQETQYF.

This clone was seen only a few times. This chain joins TRBV27 and TRBJ2-7; D might be TRBD2 (6 bases). The V gene's germline CDR1 is MNHEY and CDR2 SMNVEV (reference sequence). The CDR3 has 15 amino acids. V lost 8 bases to trimming and J lost 0 bases, with 17 bases between them. CDR3 in amino acids: CASAPGGFHSYEQYF. In nucleotides, the CDR3 is TGTGCCAGCGCGCCCGGGGGATTTCACTCCTACGAGCAGTACTTC.

V and J are TRBV28 and TRBJ2-6, with D maybe TRBD1 (5 bases). From germline, CDR1 is MDHEN and CDR2 SYDVKM. The CDR3 has 18 amino acids. V dropped 4 bases and J dropped 0 bases, with 16 bases sitting between them. The CDR3, as DNA: TGTGCCAGCAGTTCCCGGGTAGGGGTCTACTCTGGGGCCAACGTCCTGACTTTC. Translation gives CASSSRVGVYSGANVLTF.

This clone showed up just once. This sequence joins TRBV6-2 or TRBV6-3 and TRBJ1-2; D perhaps matches TRBD1 (5 bases). This CDR3 is 15 amino acids long. With 4 bases removed from V and 6 bases from J, the gap between germline ends came to 18 bases. CDR1 is MNHEY and CDR2 is SVGEGT in the germline V gene. The CDR3 DNA reads TGTGCCAGCAGTTTGACGGGGACCCCCCGGAATGGCTACACCTTC. Amino acid sequence: CASSLTGTPRNGYTF.

This chain joins TRBV6-6 and TRBJ2-1; a possible D gene is TRBD1 (6 bases). This CDR3 spans 15 amino acids. CDR1 is MNHNY, CDR2 SVGAGI, per germline (reference sequence). The germline V and J ends were trimmed by 2 bases and 4 bases, with 12 bases remaining between them. The CDR3 loop reads CASSYGGPGYNEQFF. The CDR3, as DNA: TGTGCCAGCAGTTACGGGGGCCCGGGTTACAATGAGCAGTTCTTC.